The sequence of this T cell receptor (beta chain) was determined in a study of T-cell memory formation after mild COVID-19. As to this clonotype: Its antigen is currently unknown.

V lost 1 base to trimming and J lost 2 bases, with 9 bases between them. This CDR3 has 15 residues. The germline gives CDR1 LGHNA, CDR2 YSLEER. TCRdb redid the calling of the 5' RACE reads with MiXCR, one entry per CDR3 protein. This sample has roughly 99,000 distinct CDR3 sequences, with around 15% found just once. The study's findings and limits: CD4/CD8 balance characterized clones contracting day 15 to 85, and CD4+ skew characterized later expanders. Researchers found some responding clones in pre-infection memory, a sign that cross-reactive memory joined. Among contracting clones, CD4+ were mainly CM/EM and CD8+ enriched in EMRA.

This clonotype originated in a man younger than 35 who had mild COVID-19 (a few samples of this study predate the infection). Cell type and time point are not known. The specimen sequenced was PBMCs or a T cell subset sorted from them (not recorded which). The rearrangement joins TRBV4-3 to TRBJ1-3; no firm D call. The CDR3 sequence is CASSQGGAPGNTIYF. In DNA, the CDR3 is TGCGCCAGCAGCCAAGGGGGTGCTCCTGGAAACACCATATATTTT.